This T cell receptor (beta chain) originates from a study of shared T cell receptors in the human thymus. This CDR3 region has 14 residues. The germline V and J ends were trimmed by 6 bases and 5 bases, with 14 bases remaining between them. Germline CDR1 reads MNHEY; CDR2 reads SVGAGI. Data came from immunoSEQ multiplex PCR; TCRdb stores just in-frame clones and leaves some out. The sample lists 450,000 to 650,000 clones, about 80% occurring once. This sample was shared with a second study, whose subject was human thymus T cells. That report adds: Thymus specimens were resections from corrective heart surgery.

Sequenced material: thymocytes. This receptor was taken from a boy less than two years old with a congenital heart defect. This chain uses TRBV6-5 with TRBJ1-5; tentatively, D is TRBD1 (6 bases). The CDR3 protein is CASRSEQGDQPQHF. CDR3 coding DNA: TGTGCCAGCAGATCCGAACAGGGTGATCAGCCCCAGCATTTT.